Below, 27 T cell receptor beta chains from the same sample are listed, as sequenced in a study of T-cell memory formation after mild COVID-19. One entry per CDR3 protein results from TCRdb running MiXCR on the 5' RACE reads. The table lists 350,000 to 500,000 distinct CDR3 sequences, under 20% of them singletons. The specimen sequenced was PBMCs or a T cell subset sorted from them (not recorded which). These receptors all come from a man aged 18 to 29 who had mild COVID-19 (a few samples of this study predate the infection). Cell type and time point are not known.

This clonotype appeared a few times. For the CDR3, the DNA is TGTGCCAGCACCAACCAGGCGGGAAACAATGAGCAGTTCTTC. This encodes CASTNQAGNNEQFF. The V and J genes are TRBV12-3 or TRBV12-4 and TRBJ2-1; perhaps TRBD2 as D (6 bases). CDR3 size: 14 residues. Deletions cut 7 bases from V and 5 bases from J, with 15 bases between.

This clonotype appeared a few times. The chain employs TRBV5-1 and TRBJ1-1; D remains ambiguous. The V end was cut by 2 bases, the J end by 1 base, with 12 bases between. Per germline, CDR1 SGHRS and CDR2 YFSETQ. The CDR3 has 15 amino acids. The CDR3 DNA reads TGCGCCAGCAGCTTCTTCGCAGGCGCGAACACTGAAGCTTTCTTT. This sequence encodes CASSFFAGANTEAFF.

This clonotype was counted only a few times. The genes are TRBV5-1 and TRBJ2-2; D remains ambiguous. Germline-derived CDR1 and CDR2 are SGHRS and YFSETQ. The CDR3 covers 14 residues. The ends were cut back, 5 bases at V and 0 bases at J, with 8 bases in the middle. The CDR3 reads CASRVLTNTGELFF. CDR3 in DNA: TGCGCCAGCAGGGTACTAACGAACACCGGGGAGCTGTTTTTT.

This clonotype was observed many times. This sequence joins TRBV27 and TRBJ1-1; D possibly corresponds to TRBD1 (6 bases). CDR3 length: 16 amino acids. Trimming left V 6 bases short and J 1 base short, with 18 bases between. Germline loops: CDR1 MNHEY, CDR2 SMNVEV (reference sequence). For the CDR3, the DNA is TGTGCCAGCAGCCCCTCCCGCCGGGACAAGAACACTGAAGCTTTCTTT. Translation gives CASSPSRRDKNTEAFF.

The rearrangement links TRBV20-1 to TRBJ2-1; D not certain. The length of the CDR3 is 13 residues. The V end lost 2 bases, the J end lost 5 bases, and 10 bases lay between the germline ends. Germline-derived CDR1 and CDR2 are DFQATT and SNEGSKA (reference sequence). CDR3 sequence: CSARRVENNEQFF. CDR3 DNA sequence: TGCAGTGCTAGAAGGGTCGAAAACAATGAGCAGTTCTTC.

This chain joins TRBV12-3 or TRBV12-4 and TRBJ1-6, with 8 bases fitting TRBD1. Trimming removed 1 base from V and 11 bases from J; junction bases left unmatched: 10. The CDR3 totals 16 residues. This CDR3 reads CASSLGPVGQGPPLHF. For the CDR3, the DNA is TGTGCCAGCAGTTTAGGGCCCGTTGGACAGGGTCCACCCCTCCACTTT.

The rearrangement uses TRBV15 and TRBJ1-4; D gene unclear. Germline assignment: CDR1 LNHNV and CDR2 YYDKDF (reference sequence). CDR3 length equals 16 residues. Trimming stripped 4 bases from V and 0 bases from J, with 12 bases between. The CDR3, as DNA: TGTGCCACCAGCACCGAGGGTGGCGCAACTAATGAAAAACTGTTTTTT. Its protein product is CATSTEGGATNEKLFF. The full variable domain, rest sourced from reference TRBV15 and TRBJ1-4, is DAMVIQNPRYQVTQFGKPVTLSCSQTLNHNVMYWYQQKSSQAPKLLFHYYDKDFNNEADTPDNFQSRRPNTSFCFLDIRSPGLGDTAMYLCATSTEGGATNEKLFFGSGTQLSVL.

This clonotype has more than one count but fewer than ten. The chain carries TRBV3-1 and TRBJ2-2; D remains ambiguous. Germline lookup yields CDR1 LGHDT and CDR2 YNNKEL (reference sequence). V dropped 0 bases and J dropped 6 bases, with 11 bases sitting between them. The CDR3 consists of 15 residues. The CDR3 bases are TGTGCCAGCAGCCAAGATCTAGTGATTCCCGGGGAGCTGTTTTTT. Its translation is CASSQDLVIPGELFF.

The CDR3 region is CASSLSPGTGSETQYF. DNA of the CDR3: TGCGCCAGCAGCTTGTCACCCGGGACAGGCTCAGAGACCCAGTACTTC. This chain links TRBV5-1 with TRBJ2-5, with TRBD1 matching 8 bases. Losses at the gene ends were 1 base for V and 4 bases for J; bases not matched to a gene: 9. The CDR3 is made up of 16 amino acids. Germline-derived CDR1 and CDR2 are SGHRS and YFSETQ.

The V gene is TRBV2, the J gene TRBJ2-2, with TRBD1 as a possible D gene (5 bases). The CDR3 contains 15 residues. Per the germline V gene, CDR1 is SNHLY and CDR2 is FYNNEI. V gave up 0 bases and J gave up 6 bases, with 11 bases separating them. In DNA form, the CDR3 reads TGTGCCAGCAGTGAAGCTGGCGTAGGGGCCGGGGAGCTGTTTTTT. This translates into CASSEAGVGAGELFF. Looking up the rest from reference TRBV2 and TRBJ2-2 gives the full variable domain: EPEVTQTPSHQVTQMGQEVILRCVPISNHLYFYWYRQILGQKVEFLVSFYNNEISEKSEIFDDQFSVERPDGSNFTLKIRSTKLEDSAMYFCASSEAGVGAGELFFGEGSRLTVL.

The chain uses TRBV20-1 and TRBJ1-4, with D possibly matching TRBD1 (5 bases). Trimming left V 6 bases short and J 6 bases short, with 11 bases between. Per germline, CDR1 DFQATT and CDR2 SNEGSKA (reference sequence). CDR3 length: 12 residues. The CDR3 DNA sequence: TGCAGTGCCCAAGGAGGGGATGAAAAACTGTTTTTT. Translating gives CSAQGGDEKLFF.

This clonotype was seen a handful of times. This sequence joins TRBV5-1 and TRBJ2-7; D may be TRBD2 (6 bases). Looked up from germline, CDR1 is SGHRS and CDR2 is YFSETQ. This CDR3 region has 15 residues. Trimming shortened V by 0 bases and J by 4 bases, and 14 bases separated the two germline ends. In DNA, the CDR3 is TGCGCCAGCAGCTTGGTTCTCGGGGGTCTTTACGAGCAGTACTTC. This sequence encodes CASSLVLGGLYEQYF.

This clonotype was seen a handful of times. The chain joins TRBV6-5 to TRBJ1-2, with D perhaps TRBD1 (6 bases). This CDR3 comprises 15 residues. Germline V gene lookup returns CDR1 MNHEY and CDR2 SVGAGI. Trimming cost V 5 bases and J 5 bases, with 18 bases left between them. The chain's CDR3 is CASSHQTGLEYGYTF. The DNA for the CDR3 is TGTGCCAGCAGTCACCAGACAGGTCTCGAATATGGCTACACCTTC.

This chain joins TRBV6-2 or TRBV6-3 and TRBJ1-5; D is possibly TRBD1 (5 bases). From germline, CDR1 is MNHEY and CDR2 SVGEGT. Trimming stripped 0 bases from V and 1 base from J, with 10 bases between. The CDR3 covers 16 residues. CDR3 in DNA: TGTGCCAGCAGTTACTCTGGGAGGGGCAGCAATCAGCCCCAGCATTTT. Residues: CASSYSGRGSNQPQHF.

This sequence joins TRBV7-2 and TRBJ1-2; tentatively, D is TRBD1 (6 bases). CDR3 length equals 14 residues. The germline gives CDR1 SGHTA, CDR2 FQGNSA. The ends were cut back, 3 bases at V and 5 bases at J, with 13 bases in the middle. CDR3 sequence reads: CASSFPGAWYGYTF. DNA for the CDR3: TGTGCCAGCAGCTTCCCGGGGGCTTGGTATGGCTACACCTTC.

This clonotype was detected ten times or more. The chain carries TRBV28 and TRBJ2-3; D is unresolved. Germline assignment: CDR1 MDHEN and CDR2 SYDVKM. The CDR3 loop spans 15 amino acids. Trimming took off 6 bases at V and 1 base at J, with 14 bases between the two ends. The CDR3: CASSLRGGGTDTQYF. The CDR3 DNA follows: TGTGCCAGCAGCTTACGAGGTGGAGGCACAGATACGCAGTATTTT.

Regarding this clonotype: One end of the junction varies from germline; a read error may be responsible. The V call is TRBV11-2, the J call TRBJ2-5; possibly TRBD2 for D (6 bases). The CDR3 runs to 12 residues. Looked up from germline, CDR1 is SGHAT and CDR2 is FQNNGV. CDR3 region: CASSLPAGMPSF. CDR3 DNA: TGTGCCAGCAGTCTTCCGGCGGGGATGCCCTCCTTC.

The chain employs TRBV2 and TRBJ2-3, with TRBD1 matching 9 bases. Germline values: CDR1 SNHLY, CDR2 FYNNEI. V shed 8 bases and J 2 bases; nucleotides not matched to a gene: 8. This CDR3 region has 15 residues. The CDR3 spells CASVLRDRDTDTQYF. In nucleotides, the CDR3 is TGTGCCAGCGTTCTCCGGGACAGGGACACAGATACGCAGTATTTT.

The rearrangement uses TRBV4-3 and TRBJ2-5; weak D call: TRBD2 (6 bases). Germline V lookup: CDR1 LGHNA, CDR2 YSLEER. The CDR3 has 15 amino acids. The V and J ends lost 4 bases and 0 bases respectively, with 12 bases between them. The DNA for the CDR3 is TGCGCCAGCAGCCCGAGGTGGAGGGACCAAGAGACCCAGTACTTC. Amino acid sequence: CASSPRWRDQETQYF.

The rearrangement uses TRBV18 and TRBJ1-3; D possibly corresponds to TRBD1 (5 bases). Per the germline V gene, CDR1 is KGHSH and CDR2 is LQKENI. The CDR3 runs 16 residues. Trimming pared 3 bases from V and 3 bases from J, leaving 15 bases between. The CDR3 region is CASSPTAGRVGNTIYF. CDR3 DNA sequence: TGTGCCAGCTCACCGACCGCAGGGAGGGTTGGAAACACCATATATTTT.

The rearrangement joins TRBV4-1 to TRBJ1-1, with 7 bases that match TRBD1. The CDR3 has 15 residues. V lost 0 bases to trimming and J lost 5 bases; unmatched junction nucleotides: 6. Germline V CDR1 and CDR2: MGHRA, YSYEKL. The CDR3 nucleotides are TGCGCCAGCAGCCAAGAGGTCAGGGGGAGGACTGAAGCTTTCTTT. Protein sequence: CASSQEVRGRTEAFF.

In its sample, this clonotype was seen a few times. The chain has TRBV4-3 and TRBJ1-5; 9 bases align to TRBD1. The CDR3 is 17 residues long. J was trimmed by 3 bases and V by 1 base; bases with no gene match: 7. Germline V gene lookup returns CDR1 LGHNA and CDR2 YSLEER. The CDR3 DNA follows: TGCGCCAGCAGCCAAGGGACCGGGACAGGGTTCAATCAGCCCCAGCATTTT. It specifies CASSQGTGTGFNQPQHF.

This clonotype was counted a few times. The genes are TRBV20-1 and TRBJ1-5; D perhaps matches TRBD1 (6 bases). This CDR3 comprises 14 residues. The germline V gene encodes CDR1 DFQATT and CDR2 SNEGSKA (reference sequence). V was pared by 1 base and J by 5 bases, with 12 bases between. The CDR3 DNA is TGCAGTGCTAGAGTTAGGGACATTTATCAGCCCCAGCATTTT. Translating it yields CSARVRDIYQPQHF.

With regard to this clonotype: A much larger clone differs from this one at a single base, so this may be a read error. The CDR3 bases are TGTGCCAGCTCACCACAGCTCCAAGAGACCCAGTACTTC. Its translation: CASSPQLQETQYF. The genes are TRBV18 and TRBJ2-5; D is ambiguous. The germline V gene has CDR1 KGHSH and CDR2 LQKENI. The CDR3 runs to 13 residues. V lost 1 base to trimming and J lost 1 base, with 4 bases between them.

This clonotype was counted between two and nine times. The chain joins TRBV22-1 to TRBJ2-3; the table gives TRBD1 as D, unverified against the DNA. TRBV22-1 is listed as a pseudogene. The CDR3 length is 14 residues. CDR3 amino acids: CPGSAPSGGDTQYF. The CDR3 DNA reads as TGTCCTGGGAGCGCACCCTCAGGGGGGGATACGCAGTATTTT.

This clonotype has only a few counts. The chain has TRBV12-3 or TRBV12-4 and TRBJ2-2; 10 bases map to TRBD1. This CDR3 is 18 amino acids long. Trimming removed 3 bases from V and 5 bases from J; junction bases left unmatched: 12. CDR3 sequence: CASSLVWLRTGGTGELFF. As DNA, the CDR3 is TGTGCCAGCAGTTTGGTCTGGTTAAGGACAGGGGGAACCGGGGAGCTGTTTTTT.

V and J are TRBV11-2 and TRBJ2-3; D is unclear. Germline CDR1 is SGHAT and CDR2 is FQNNGV. Trimming left V 2 bases short and J 2 bases short, with 8 bases between. This CDR3 comprises 14 residues. CDR3 coding DNA: TGTGCCAGCAGCTTATACCCTTTCACAGATACGCAGTATTTT. As protein: CASSLYPFTDTQYF.